These 11 T cell receptor beta chains came from one sample sequenced in a study of regulatory T cells in long-lasting Graves disease. Time point in this sample: newly diagnosed GD, antithyroid drugs for less than 3 months. Extracted RNA from PBMCs served as the source of the TCR library. CDR3 regions were amplified by Arm-PCR using iRepertoire HTBI primers to build TCR beta libraries. From the multiplex PCR reads, TCRdb called clonotypes with MiXCR, one entry per CDR3 protein. The data contain about 430,000 distinct CDR3 sequences, approximately 15% of them singletons. Separately, the same data were catalogued under a study of T cells in Graves' hyperthyroidism and ophthalmopathy.

The sample was peripheral blood mononuclear cells (PBMCs), taken at new diagnosis, from a patient treated with antithyroid drugs. These receptors were collected from a woman aged 40 to 55 with Graves disease.

This clonotype was picked up many times. This chain joins TRBV13 and TRBJ1-1, with 8 bases aligning to TRBD1. The germline CDR1 and CDR2 sequences are PRHDT and FYEKMQ (reference sequence). The CDR3 is made up of 14 amino acids. Trimming removed 5 bases from V and 3 bases from J; junction bases left unmatched: 5. The CDR3 DNA follows: TGTGCCAGCAGCCACCGGGACAGGTACACTGAAGCTTTCTTT. Amino acid sequence: CASSHRDRYTEAFF.

This clonotype was counted many times. V usage is TRBV6-2 or TRBV6-3 and J usage is TRBJ2-1; D might be TRBD2 (5 bases). CDR1 is MNHEY and CDR2 is SVGEGT in the germline V gene. Trimming left V 8 bases short and J 4 bases short, with 18 bases between. CDR3 length: 15 residues. CDR3 in amino acids: CASLDLSGPYNEQFF. The DNA for the CDR3 is TGTGCCAGCCTCGACCTAAGCGGCCCATACAATGAGCAGTTCTTC.

This clonotype has a handful of counts. The chain combines TRBV20-1 with TRBJ2-2; 11 bases match TRBD2. V trimming: 3 bases; J trimming: 10 bases; junction bases outside the gene matches: 13. The CDR3 runs to 16 residues. Germline V gene lookup returns CDR1 DFQATT and CDR2 SNEGSKA (reference sequence). The CDR3 loop is CSARKPGTSGLMELFF. Here the CDR3 DNA reads TGCAGTGCTAGGAAACCCGGGACTAGCGGTCTAATGGAGCTGTTTTTT.

This clonotype was counted ten times or more. The chain recombines TRBV10-3 with TRBJ2-7; 7 nucleotides match TRBD1. CDR3 length: 14 amino acids. CDR1 is ENHRY, CDR2 SYGVKD, per germline. V dropped 5 bases and J dropped 3; count of bases not matched to a gene: 7. The CDR3 reads CAISQTGFNYEQYF. DNA for the CDR3: TGTGCCATCAGTCAGACAGGGTTTAACTACGAGCAGTACTTC.

The J gene is TRBJ2-7, the V gene TRBV7-2; 9 bases align to TRBD1. Germline CDR1 SGHTA, CDR2 FQGNSA. V lost 4 bases and J lost 1; bases outside the gene matches: 5. The CDR3 length is 15 residues. This CDR3 is CASSSRTGASYEQYF. The CDR3 nucleotides are TGTGCCAGCAGCTCCAGGACAGGGGCGTCCTACGAGCAGTACTTC.

This clonotype was counted at least ten times. The CDR3 loop reads CSVRPPLTGELFF. The CDR3, as DNA: TGCAGCGTTCGGCCCCCGCTCACCGGGGAGCTGTTTTTT. The V gene is TRBV29-1, the J gene TRBJ2-2; no definite D call. CDR1 and CDR2 from the germline V gene are SQVTM and ANQGSEA. Trimming cost V 5 bases and J 4 bases, with 11 bases left between them. CDR3 length equals 13 residues.

This clonotype has just one count. This may be a read error: a much more frequent sequence differs by one nucleotide. Here the CDR3 DNA reads TGTGCCAGAACAAGAGACAGGGGGCTACAAGAGACCCAGTACTTC. Its translation is CARTRDRGLQETQYF. The chain recombines TRBV19 with TRBJ2-5; 10 positions agree with TRBD1. Looked up from germline, CDR1 is LNHDA and CDR2 is SQIVND (reference sequence). The junction had 9 bases not matched to a gene; V was cut back by 9 bases and J by 2 bases. The CDR3 runs to 15 residues.

This clonotype occurred many times. The J gene is TRBJ2-7, the V gene TRBV11-2; no clear D gene. CDR3 length: 15 amino acids. Deletions cut 5 bases from V and 0 bases from J, with 14 bases between. Germline V CDR1 and CDR2: SGHAT, FQNNGV. In DNA, the CDR3 is TGTGCCAGCAGCCGCTTTAAGCCCCTCTCCTACGAGCAGTACTTC. Encoded protein: CASSRFKPLSYEQYF.

Concerning this clonotype: A clone one base away is much larger, so this may be a read error. This chain connects TRBV7-8 to TRBJ2-1; D ambiguous. This CDR3 region has 12 residues. Germline CDR1 and CDR2: SGHVS and FQNEAQ. The DNA of the CDR3 is TGTGCCAGCAGCCCCGGCGACAATGAGCGGTTCTTC. Residues: CASSPGDNERFF.

The V and J genes are TRBV6-2 or TRBV6-3 and TRBJ1-5; D unresolved. Trimming cost V 1 base and J 0 bases, with 4 bases left between them. Germline V gene data show CDR1 as MNHEY and CDR2 as SVGEGT. There are 14 residues in the CDR3. Here the CDR3 reads CASSYFHSNQPQHF. Here the CDR3 DNA reads TGTGCCAGCAGTTACTTCCATAGCAATCAGCCCCAGCATTTT.

This clonotype has at least ten counts. This chain links TRBV7-2 with TRBJ1-5; unclear D gene. This CDR3 region has 14 residues. Germline V CDR1 and CDR2: SGHTA, FQGNSA. Trimming left V 5 bases short and J 7 bases short, with 15 bases between. CDR3 in amino acids: CASSPFDGEQPQHF. In nucleotides, the CDR3 is TGTGCCAGCAGCCCTTTTGACGGGGAACAGCCCCAGCATTTT.